The 12 T cell receptor beta chains below were found in one sample sequenced in a study of identical twins. TCRdb re-called the 5' RACE reads with MiXCR, one entry per CDR3 protein. The data show 120,000 to 150,000 distinct CDR3 sequences, with under 4.5% seen just once and around 8.1% held by the top ten. Sequenced sample: memory T cells sorted from blood. These TCRs come from a man between 18 and 35 years old in good health.

This clonotype was counted at least ten times. The chain recombines TRBV28 with TRBJ2-5; the match to TRBD2 covers 10 bases. The CDR3 totals 14 residues. V shed 3 bases and J 5 bases; nucleotides not matched to a gene: 3. Germline CDR1 is MDHEN and CDR2 is SYDVKM. The CDR3 DNA follows: TGTGCCAGCAGTTTTACTAGCGGGATTGAGACCCAGTACTTC. Residues: CASSFTSGIETQYF.

Ten or more counts support this clonotype. The chain joins TRBV29-1 to TRBJ1-2; D is uncertain. The ends were cut back, 6 bases at V and 0 bases at J, with 20 bases in the middle. There are 16 residues in the CDR3. From germline, CDR1 is SQVTM and CDR2 ANQGSEA. CDR3 sequence reads: CSVWEVGRGTNYGYTF. CDR3 nucleotides: TGCAGCGTATGGGAGGTCGGACGGGGAACTAACTATGGCTACACCTTC.

The table lists this clonotype with many counts. The chain recombines TRBV29-1 with TRBJ2-5; D remains unclear. Germline V gene data show CDR1 as SQVTM and CDR2 as ANQGSEA. V lost 4 bases and J lost 2, with 5 bases in between. This CDR3 region has 11 residues. CDR3 sequence (DNA): TGCAGCGTTGGGCAGCAAGAGACCCAGTACTTC. Its protein is CSVGQQETQYF.

There are many counts of this clonotype. The chain links TRBV5-1 to TRBJ2-6; a possible D gene is TRBD1 (5 bases). Between the trimmed V and J ends, which lost 4 bases and 1 base, there was a span of 6 bases. The CDR3 covers 14 residues. Germline V lookup: CDR1 SGHRS, CDR2 YFSETQ. The CDR3 reads CASSPGSGANVLTF. The DNA of the CDR3 is TGCGCCAGCAGCCCAGGGTCTGGGGCCAACGTCCTGACTTTC. Using reference TRBV5-1 and TRBJ2-6 for the parts outside the CDR3, the full variable domain is KAGVTQTPRYLIKTRGQQVTLSCSPISGHRSVSWYQQTPGQGLQFLFEYFSETQRNKGNFPGRFSGRQFSNSRSEMNVSTLELGDSALYLCASSPGSGANVLTFGAGSRLTVL.

This clonotype was seen more than once but under ten times. The junction departs from germline at one end; a sequencing error may be responsible. This chain links TRBV6-2 or TRBV6-3 with TRBJ2-1; 10 nucleotides line up with TRBD2. This CDR3 is 13 amino acids long. Germline V gives CDR1 MNHEY, CDR2 SVGEGT. DNA of the CDR3: TGTGCCACCTTACTTTCCTCCCTAGCGGGAGTCCAGTTC. It is translated as CATLLSSLAGVQF.

This clonotype came up a few times. A read error may explain this, as a much larger clone is one base away. The rearrangement links TRBV11-2 to TRBJ2-5, with 11 bases aligning to TRBD2. CDR1 and CDR2 from the germline V gene are SGHAT and FQNNGV. This CDR3 comprises 18 residues. In DNA form, the CDR3 reads TGTGCCAGCAGCTTAGTGGGGACTAGCGGTCCTCCGAAAGAGGCCCAGTACTTC. It codes for CASSLVGTSGPPKEAQYF. Full variable domain (missing parts from reference TRBV11-2 and TRBJ2-5): EAGVAQSPRYKIIEKRQSVAFWCNPISGHATLYWYQQILGQGPKLLIQFQNNGVVDDSQLPKDRFSAERLKGVDSTLKIQPAKLEDSAVYLCASSLVGTSGPPKEAQYFGPGTRLLVL.

This clonotype was seen ten or more times. The chain is built from TRBV20-1 and TRBJ2-7; 9 nucleotides line up with TRBD2. With V trimmed by 0 bases and J by 3 bases, 3 bases remained unmatched. Germline loops: CDR1 DFQATT, CDR2 SNEGSKA (reference sequence). The CDR3 runs 14 residues. The CDR3 loop is CSARDPSGNYEQYF. The CDR3 coding sequence is TGCAGTGCTAGAGATCCTAGCGGGAACTACGAGCAGTACTTC.

This clonotype was counted many times. The V call is TRBV6-1, the J call TRBJ2-2, with 11 bases aligning to TRBD2. This CDR3 has 15 residues. CDR1 is MNHNS, CDR2 SASEGT, per germline. V shed 5 bases and J 6 bases; nucleotides not matched to a gene: 5. The CDR3 DNA follows: TGTGCCAGCAGTAAACTAGCGGGAGAGGCCGGGGAGCTGTTTTTT. Its translation: CASSKLAGEAGELFF.

This clonotype was counted at least ten times. CDR3 nucleotide sequence: TGTGCCAGCAGTGAAAATCTAGCGGCGTCCTACGAGCAGTACGTC. Translation: CASSENLAASYEQYV. V and J are TRBV2 and TRBJ2-7, with TRBD2 matching over 7 bases. Trimming removed 2 bases from V and 1 base from J; junction bases left unmatched: 5. Germline V gene sequence: CDR1 SNHLY, CDR2 FYNNEI. CDR3 length equals 15 residues.

This clonotype was seen repeatedly, ten times or more. The genes are TRBV6-1 and TRBJ2-1; weak D call: TRBD2 (5 bases). CDR1 and CDR2 from the germline V gene are MNHNS and SASEGT. This CDR3 comprises 15 residues. The V and J ends lost 6 bases and 10 bases respectively, with 22 bases between them. The CDR3 loop is CASRHPLTRQEEQFF. CDR3 in DNA: TGTGCCAGCAGACACCCCCTCACTAGGCAGGAGGAGCAGTTCTTC.

This clonotype was counted ten times or more. The genes are TRBV20-1 and TRBJ2-3; 7 positions agree with TRBD2. Germline V CDR1 and CDR2: DFQATT, SNEGSKA (reference sequence). The CDR3 runs to 15 residues. The junction had 11 bases not matched to a gene; V was cut back by 6 bases and J by 2 bases. DNA for the CDR3: TGCAGTGCAGGGCCGGGACTAACAAACACAGATACGCAGTATTTT. Translated, it gives CSAGPGLTNTDTQYF.

This chain links TRBV11-2 with TRBJ2-7; 8 nucleotides match TRBD2. The CDR3 has 16 amino acids. Trimming took 2 bases from V and 2 from J; bases not matched to a gene: 8. CDR1 and CDR2 (germline): SGHAT, FQNNGV. Written as DNA, the CDR3 is TGTGCCAGCAGCTTACGCGGGAGGCCCAGTCCCTACGAGCAGTACGTC. Translated: CASSLRGRPSPYEQYV.